This TCR beta chain came from a study of T cells after yellow fever vaccination (dated by TCRdb to about 2019). A note on the overall study: Libraries from fractions with low cell numbers were prepared with the SMART-Seq v4 Ultra Low Input RNA kit. Blood was collected at multiple timepoints before and after primary and secondary immunization, and bulk PBMC replicates and cell subsets were isolated. To track T-cell clones before and after primary and booster YFV17D yellow fever vaccination, bulk TCR alpha and beta repertoires were sequenced longitudinally. The cohort comprised two healthy male donors, one aged 18 to 30 and one aged 30 to 40 years. Beyond this particular receptor, the publication reports: The secondary T-cell response was weaker than the primary response but faster, peaking on day 5 instead of day 15. A small fraction of clonotypes appeared in both the CD4 and CD8 compartments, likely as a result of convergent recombination. Computational filtering was required because FACS-sorted repertoires could contain abundant contaminating clonotypes from the bulk population. Because only a couple of donors were included in the study, the extent to which the findings can be generalized is limited. After the booster, most of the clones that had expanded following primary vaccination were detected again (around 97% of CD4 and around 90% of CD8), which suggests that memory was broadly maintained.

In this sample, this clonotype turned up many times. Its antigen has not been determined. No quality values exist for individual bases; no much larger clone is one base distant. The germline V gene specifies LGHNA as CDR1 and YSLEER as CDR2. V is cut by 3 bases and J by 0 bases, and the space between the germline ends is 15 bases. The CDR3 numbers 16 residues from cysteine through phenylalanine. Only the CDR3 portion is preserved as DNA: 48 bases, with reading frame beginning at the first base. TCR cDNA was made using 5'RACE template switching, a step that added a universal primer site and unique molecular identifiers. cDNA synthesis was primed from both the TCR alpha and TCR beta constant segments. Library amplification used two PCR steps, and the second PCR step added sample barcodes and sequencing adapters. Sequencing of the libraries was done on either Illumina HiSeq 2500 (2x100 bp) or NovaSeq (2x150 bp). The study's processing was this. Demultiplexing of reads and collapsing into UMI consensus sequences were performed with MIGEC, and V(D)J alignment was carried out with MiXCR. Vaccine-responding clonotypes were defined with edgeR using replicate PBMC samples, requiring FDR below 0.01 and a log2 fold change above 5 up to day 15. CD4 or CD8 identity was assigned to each bulk clonotype according to whether the clonotype was present at higher abundance in the sequenced CD4 repertoire or the sequenced CD8 repertoire. Using fastp at Q25 and MiXCR, TCRdb reprocessed the public reads and kept productive beta chains. Every entry covers one CDR3 protein and lists the most common genes and DNA from its rows. The V and J calls come from TCRdb's annotation, not from the publication. In all, the sample holds 78,000 or so distinct CDR3 sequences, and roughly 7% of those were seen once. The ten largest make up approximately 28% of the sample.

Explained via the paper, the treatment or condition label denotes: live attenuated yellow fever vaccine strain. A standard Ficoll-Paque protocol was used to isolate PBMCs from peripheral blood. Dynabeads CD4 and CD8 positive selection kits were used to isolate CD4 and CD8 T-cell fractions. TriZol was used to extract RNA from bulk PBMCs, CD4 and CD8 fractions, and dextramer-positive and dextramer-negative fractions. The sequence derives from a man between 18 and 35 years old who received the YFV17D yellow fever vaccine. The sample consisted of CD8+ T cells sorted from PBMCs, taken 10 to 11 days after the first yellow fever vaccination. The V and J genes are TRBV4-3 and TRBJ2-7, with the D call tentatively TRBD1 or TRBD2, each fitting 6 bases. CDR3 reads: CASSQVVGGSSYEQYF. The sequenced DNA is TGCGCCAGCAGCCAGGTAGTGGGGGGCAGCTCCTACGAGCAGTACTTC.